Below, one T cell receptor beta chain is given with its context. This clone was observed a few times. Its antigen is unknown. No per-base quality is available; no much larger clone lies one base away. This entry belongs to a study of blood T cell repertoires in COVID-19 (dated by TCRdb to about 2020). In terms of the full investigation: Samples from collaborators originated in the United States, Italy and Spain and spanned both the acute and convalescent phases of COVID-19. The sample metadata nearly always contained a de-identified subject ID, COVID-19 status, age in years and sex. Where HLA class I and class II types were available, the types were taken from metadata supplied by the sample provider, not from assay-based typing. The prospective study material was composed of cDNA or gDNA derived from T cells, B-cell-depleted T cells, or PBMCs. Subjects who had been exposed to COVID-19, were actively infected with it, or had recovered from it provided the deeply sampled blood TCRbeta repertoires that made up the dataset. The samples were drawn from two sources: the first 160 participants of the ongoing ImmuneRACE study, and fewer than 1,500 subjects contributed by 6 global collaborators. The repertoires were released in a freely available public database intended as a resource for research on the immune response to SARS-CoV-2. General conclusions and limits of the study: The quantity of clinical and demographic metadata differed by source and by participant and was supplied without curation.

Measured from the cysteine to the phenylalanine, the CDR3 is 14 residues long. CDR3 DNA only is kept here, 42 bases in frame from base 1. V trim: 5 bases; J trim: 2 bases; unmatched bases: 4. Taken from the germline V gene (reference sequence), the CDR1 and CDR2 loops are MNHEY and SMNVEV. At one collaborating source in Seattle, patients were enrolled during active infection and were followed longitudinally through the course of disease. The collaborating institutions used their own protocols to collect whole blood in K2EDTA tubes. Collaborator samples were shipped for TCRbeta analysis as frozen whole blood, isolated PBMCs, or DNA extracted from either sample type. The immunoSEQ Assay, a bias-controlled multiplex PCR, was used to amplify TCRbeta CDR3 regions from genomic DNA. Per the original workflow: Nucleated cell counts per sample were estimated from amplification of reference gene primers within the assay. To quantify the absolute abundance of each unique TCRbeta CDR3 rearrangement, sequence reads were collapsed and filtered. For each sample, productive Simpson clonality was calculated as the square root of Simpson's diversity index over productive rearrangements. TCRdb provides this immuneACCESS table in a form limited to in-frame rearrangements. Some clones are lacking; in checked studies, under half of them reflect an unresolved V gene, and why the rest are absent is not known. D and trimming come from the DNA, and the V and J calls and clone size come from that table. The sample has 4,000 to 5,500 clones on record, approximately 88% of them singletons. 40% to 45% of the sample comes from the top ten.

This clonotype originated in a man in his 70s with COVID-19, enrolled during active disease. The rearrangement combines TRBV27 with TRBJ1-2, with 8 junctional bases fitting TRBD1. Material: peripheral blood. The CDR3 protein is CASSGRTGNYGYTF. The nucleotides read TGTGCCAGCAGTGGACGGACAGGGAACTATGGCTACACCTTC.